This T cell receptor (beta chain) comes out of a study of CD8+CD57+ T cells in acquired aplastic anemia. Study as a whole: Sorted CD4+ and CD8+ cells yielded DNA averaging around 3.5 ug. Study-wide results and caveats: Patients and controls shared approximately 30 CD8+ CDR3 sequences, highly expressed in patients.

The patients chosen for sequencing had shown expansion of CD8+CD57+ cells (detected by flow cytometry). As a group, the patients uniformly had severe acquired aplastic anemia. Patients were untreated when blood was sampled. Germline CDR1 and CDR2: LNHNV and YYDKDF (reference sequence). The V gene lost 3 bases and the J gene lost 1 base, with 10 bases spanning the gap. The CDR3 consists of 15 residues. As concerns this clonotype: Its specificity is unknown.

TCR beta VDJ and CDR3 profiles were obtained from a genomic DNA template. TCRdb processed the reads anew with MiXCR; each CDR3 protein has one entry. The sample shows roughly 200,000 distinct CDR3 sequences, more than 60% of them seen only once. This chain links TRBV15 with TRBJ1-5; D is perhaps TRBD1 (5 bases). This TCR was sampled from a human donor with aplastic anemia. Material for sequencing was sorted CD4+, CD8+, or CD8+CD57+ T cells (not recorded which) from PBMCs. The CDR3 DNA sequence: TGTGCCACCAGCAGCCGGGGGTTCAGCAATCAGCCCCAGCATTTT. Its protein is CATSSRGFSNQPQHF. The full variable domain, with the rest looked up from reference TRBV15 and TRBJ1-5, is DAMVIQNPRYQVTQFGKPVTLSCSQTLNHNVMYWYQQKSSQAPKLLFHYYDKDFNNEADTPDNFQSRRPNTSFCFLDIRSPGLGDTAMYLCATSSRGFSNQPQHFGDGTRLSIL.